One and the same sample provided the 17 T cell receptor beta chains below, sequenced in a study of CD8+ T cells in alopecia areata. Extracted RNA was reverse transcribed, and the resulting cDNA served as sequencing template. Sequencing used immunoSEQ multiplex PCR; TCRdb keeps in-frame clones, though not all of them. This sample has 120,000 or so clones; roughly 50% occur once, and the top ten carry 10%. The sample taken for sequencing was NKG2D-low CD8+ T cells sorted from blood. The receptors here all came from a human donor with alopecia areata.

The J gene is TRBJ2-5, the V gene TRBV2; 9 bases line up with TRBD2. The V and J ends lost 7 bases and 2 bases, in that order; junction bases with no gene match: 8. This CDR3 has 15 residues. Germline values: CDR1 SNHLY, CDR2 FYNNEI. The DNA of the CDR3 is TGTGCCAGCACGGGAACTAGCGGGCTACAAGAGACCCAGTACTTC. It translates to CASTGTSGLQETQYF.

This clone was observed a few times. V is TRBV29-1 and J is TRBJ1-2, with D maybe TRBD1 (6 bases). This CDR3 comprises 14 residues. The V gene's germline CDR1 is SQVTM and CDR2 ANQGSEA. Trimming stripped 6 bases from V and 1 base from J, with 15 bases between. For the CDR3, the DNA is TGCAGCGTCACAGGACAGAGGGATAACTATGGCTACACCTTC. Translation gives CSVTGQRDNYGYTF.

In this sample, this clone turned up a few times. The chain carries TRBV7-9 and TRBJ1-5; 7 bases line up with TRBD1. CDR3 size: 12 residues. CDR1 is SEHNR, CDR2 FQNEAQ, per germline (reference sequence). The V and J ends lost 5 bases and 10 bases, in that order; junction bases with no gene match: 5. CDR3 region: CASSPQGGPQHF. The CDR3 bases are TGTGCCAGCAGCCCGCAGGGGGGACCCCAGCATTTT. Looking up the rest from reference TRBV7-9 and TRBJ1-5 gives the full variable domain: DTGVSQNPRHKITKRGQNVTFRCDPISEHNRLYWYRQTLGQGPEFLTYFQNEAQLEKSRLLSDRFSAERPKGSFSTLEIQRTEQGDSAMYLCASSPQGGPQHFGDGTRLSIL.

This clone was picked up a small number of times. CDR3: CASSASPTDEQFF. CDR3 DNA sequence: TGTGCCAGCAGCGCGAGCCCGACCGATGAGCAGTTCTTC. V usage is TRBV13 and J usage is TRBJ2-1; D is ambiguous. The CDR3 is 13 residues long. Trimming shortened V by 5 bases and J by 8 bases, and 13 bases separated the two germline ends. Germline CDR1 and CDR2: PRHDT and FYEKMQ (reference sequence). Complete variable domain (other parts from reference TRBV13 and TRBJ2-1): AAGVIQSPRHLIKEKRETATLKCYPIPRHDTVYWYQQGPGQDPQFLISFYEKMQSDKGSIPDRFSAQQFSDYHSELNMSSLELGDSALYFCASSASPTDEQFFGPGTRLTVL.

J is TRBJ2-5 and V is TRBV5-1, with D hard to call. V lost 5 bases and J 2 bases, leaving 10 bases between the germline ends. Germline loops: CDR1 SGHRS, CDR2 YFSETQ. The CDR3 sequence is 13 residues long. The CDR3 protein is CASRQSQQETQYF. In DNA, the CDR3 is TGCGCCAGCAGGCAGTCGCAGCAAGAGACCCAGTACTTC. The whole variable domain, filled in from reference TRBV5-1 and TRBJ2-5, reads KAGVTQTPRYLIKTRGQQVTLSCSPISGHRSVSWYQQTPGQGLQFLFEYFSETQRNKGNFPGRFSGRQFSNSRSEMNVSTLELGDSALYLCASRQSQQETQYFGPGTRLLVL.

The rearrangement links TRBV2 to TRBJ2-3; D might be TRBD2 (6 bases). The CDR3 covers 15 residues. The V gene lost 3 bases and the J gene lost 0 bases, with 10 bases spanning the gap. Germline lookup yields CDR1 SNHLY and CDR2 FYNNEI. CDR3 sequence (DNA): TGTGCCAGCAGTGATCTGACTAGGAGCACAGATACGCAGTATTTT. This sequence encodes CASSDLTRSTDTQYF.

This sequence joins TRBV29-1 and TRBJ2-2; 7 bases line up with TRBD1. With V trimmed by 4 bases and J by 6 bases, 5 bases remained unmatched. Germline V gene lookup returns CDR1 SQVTM and CDR2 ANQGSEA. This CDR3 comprises 13 residues. CDR3 sequence reads: CSVVKGAAGELFF. CDR3 in DNA: TGCAGCGTTGTAAAGGGGGCCGCCGGGGAGCTGTTTTTT.

This clone was counted at least ten times. The rearrangement uses TRBV27 and TRBJ1-2; D ambiguous. The CDR3 covers 13 residues. Trimming removed 4 bases from V and 2 bases from J, with 8 bases in between. From germline, CDR1 is MNHEY and CDR2 SMNVEV (reference sequence). CDR3: CASSYKWNYGYTF. The DNA for the CDR3 is TGTGCCAGCAGTTATAAGTGGAACTATGGCTACACCTTC.

J is TRBJ2-5 and V is TRBV5-4; D is uncertain. CDR1 and CDR2 (germline): SGHNT, YYREEE (reference sequence). Trimming stripped 3 bases from V and 2 bases from J, with 8 bases between. This CDR3 is built from 13 residues. The CDR3, as DNA: TGTGCCAGCAGCTACCCCGAACAAGAGACCCAGTACTTC. Its translation: CASSYPEQETQYF.

V gene TRBV29-1 combines with J gene TRBJ2-7; the match to TRBD2 covers 12 bases. V was clipped by 4 bases and J by 2 bases; unmatched bases: 0. The CDR3 loop spans 13 amino acids. The germline CDR1 and CDR2 sequences are SQVTM and ANQGSEA. CDR3 residues: CSVGLAGAYEQYF. Written as DNA, the CDR3 is TGCAGCGTTGGACTAGCGGGAGCCTACGAGCAGTACTTC.

This clone was observed a handful of times. The chain combines TRBV27 with TRBJ2-7, with D possibly TRBD1 on 5 matching bases. V gave up 4 bases and J gave up 3 bases, with 13 bases separating them. CDR1 is MNHEY, CDR2 SMNVEV, per germline (reference sequence). The CDR3 loop spans 14 amino acids. CDR3: CASSSRAINYEQYF. As DNA, the CDR3 is TGTGCCAGCAGTTCCAGGGCTATAAACTACGAGCAGTACTTC.

The chain employs TRBV5-4 and TRBJ1-2; 11 nucleotides agree with TRBD1. Germline V gene sequence: CDR1 SGHNT, CDR2 YYREEE (reference sequence). The ends lost 3 bases at V and 8 bases at J; junction bases unmatched: 12. The CDR3 length is 16 residues. Here the CDR3 reads CASSSTPDRGHGGYTF. The CDR3 DNA reads TGTGCCAGCAGCTCCACTCCGGACAGGGGGCATGGAGGCTACACCTTC. The variable domain in full, with the rest retrieved from reference TRBV5-4 and TRBJ1-2, is ETGVTQSPTHLIKTRGQQVTLRCSSQSGHNTVSWYQQALGQGPQFIFQYYREEENGRGNFPPRFSGLQFPNYSSELNVNALELDDSALYLCASSSTPDRGHGGYTFGSGTRLTVV.

The chain is built from TRBV7-9 and TRBJ2-5; TRBD1 aligns across 7 bases. This CDR3 region has 13 residues. V shed 6 bases, J shed 5 bases, and the junction held 6 bases outside the gene matches. The germline gives CDR1 SEHNR, CDR2 FQNEAQ (reference sequence). The CDR3 spells CASRRQGDETQYF. In DNA, the CDR3 is TGTGCCAGCAGGCGACAGGGTGACGAGACCCAGTACTTC.

In regard to this clone: This CDR3 is also generated by other DNA sequences in the sample. The chain has TRBV7-9 and TRBJ2-7; D is unresolved. The V and J ends lost 1 base and 4 bases respectively, with 2 bases between them. Germline V gene sequence: CDR1 SEHNR, CDR2 FQNEAQ (reference sequence). The CDR3 consists of 11 residues. Here the CDR3 DNA reads TGTGCCAGCAGCTTAGATTACGAGCAGTACTTC. It is translated as CASSLDYEQYF.

This sequence joins TRBV27 and TRBJ1-4; D remains ambiguous. This CDR3 is built from 12 residues. The germline V gene has CDR1 MNHEY and CDR2 SMNVEV (reference sequence). Trimming pared 0 bases from V and 7 bases from J, leaving 3 bases between. CDR3: CASSLSGEKLFF. The CDR3 bases are TGTGCCAGCAGTTTATCAGGTGAAAAACTGTTTTTT.

This clone was recorded a few times. The chain is built from TRBV5-1 and TRBJ1-4; the D is unclear. The V and J ends lost 0 bases and 6 bases respectively, with 9 bases between them. The CDR3 loop spans 14 amino acids. The germline V gene has CDR1 SGHRS and CDR2 YFSETQ. The DNA of the CDR3 is TGCGCCAGCAGCTTGGCCCCGGAAGATGAAAAACTGTTTTTT. This encodes CASSLAPEDEKLFF.

A remark on this clone: The junction departs from germline at one end; a sequencing error may be responsible. The chain has TRBV29-1 and TRBJ2-7; TRBD2 might be the D (6 bases). The CDR3 sequence is 13 residues long. The V gene's germline CDR1 is SQVTM and CDR2 ANQGSEA. Written as DNA, the CDR3 is TGCAGCACCCTCGGACTAACCTCCCACGAGCAGTACTTC. Encoded protein: CSTLGLTSHEQYF.